A single T cell receptor (beta chain) is shown here with its context. These data are taken from a study of blood T cell repertoires in COVID-19. Study summary: Some COVID-19 samples were acute and others convalescent; all came from the United States, Italy and Spain. Nucleic acid was either cDNA or gDNA, and it came from T cells, B-cell-depleted T cells, or PBMCs.

Per the study methods: Amplification of reference gene primers was used by the study to estimate nucleated cell counts. The table came from immunoSEQ multiplex PCR; TCRdb's copy has only in-frame clones and leaves some out. V, J and clone size reflect that table, while D and trimming were determined from the DNA. Of about 140,000 clones listed, 65% to 90% are singletons. V gave up 2 bases and J gave up 7 bases; unmatched junction bases: 4. Germline CDR1 and CDR2: SNHLY and FYNNEI. CDR3 length equals 15 residues. This clonotype was obtained from a middle-aged man with acute or convalescent COVID-19. This sequence joins TRBV2 and TRBJ1-6; 8 positions agree with TRBD1. The source material was peripheral blood. CDR3 loop: CASSEWTGRNSPLHF. The CDR3 DNA is TGTGCCAGCAGTGAATGGACAGGGCGCAATTCACCCCTCCACTTT. Full variable domain (outside the CDR3, taken from reference TRBV2 and TRBJ1-6): EPEVTQTPSHQVTQMGQEVILRCVPISNHLYFYWYRQILGQKVEFLVSFYNNEISEKSEIFDDQFSVERPDGSNFTLKIRSTKLEDSAMYFCASSEWTGRNSPLHFGNGTRLTVT.